The 7 T cell receptor beta chains in this list originate from one sample, sequenced in a study of cytomegalovirus exposure and HLA in healthy donors. The PCR used 60 Vbeta and 13 Jbeta primers. Profiling relied on immunoSEQ multiplex PCR, and the TCRdb table lists in-frame clones only, not all of them. This table holds around 150,000 clones, around 66% found once. The sample taken for sequencing was PBMCs. Receptor source: a woman in her thirties in good health and CMV-seropositive.

The chain joins TRBV6-5 to TRBJ2-7; TRBD1 aligns across 8 bases. The length of the CDR3 is 14 residues. The trim removed 6 bases at V and 1 base at J, leaving 5 bases unmatched. The germline CDR1 and CDR2 sequences are MNHEY and SVGAGI. In DNA form, the CDR3 reads TGTGCCAGCAGATCAGGACAGGGTTCCTACGAGCAGTACTTC. Protein: CASRSGQGSYEQYF.

The rearrangement joins TRBV4-2 to TRBJ1-5, with a weak D call TRBD1 (5 bases). With 2 bases removed from V and 4 bases from J, the gap between germline ends came to 15 bases. CDR1 and CDR2 (germline): LGHNA, YNFKEQ. The CDR3 sequence is 16 residues long. The CDR3 region has the DNA TGTGCCAGCAGCCAACTCTCCGGGGGAACAAATCAGCCCCAGCATTTT. Its translation is CASSQLSGGTNQPQHF.

The chain combines TRBV7-9 with TRBJ2-6; 8 bases align to TRBD2. The CDR3 covers 17 residues. V shed 6 bases and J 4 bases; nucleotides not matched to a gene: 11. Germline V gives CDR1 SEHNR, CDR2 FQNEAQ (reference sequence). The CDR3 region is CASSPGGARQGANVLTF. In DNA, the CDR3 is TGTGCCAGCAGTCCCGGGGGGGCGCGTCAAGGGGCCAACGTCCTGACTTTC.

The chain combines TRBV12-5 with TRBJ2-2; 7 bases match TRBD1. The CDR3 contains 14 residues. The J segment lost 6 bases and the V segment lost 6 bases, leaving 7 bases of the junction unmatched. Germline V gene data show CDR1 as LGHNT and CDR2 as FRNRAP. The CDR3 sequence is CASGETGTAGELFF. CDR3 in DNA: TGTGCTAGTGGAGAAACCGGGACAGCCGGGGAGCTGTTTTTT.

Here the CDR3 DNA reads TGTGCCCACGGATCGGCAGGGGAGTCCGGAAACACCATATATTTT. This gives the protein CAHGSAGESGNTIYF. This chain links TRBV7-9 with TRBJ1-3, with a possible D match to TRBD1 (6 bases). The ends were cut back, 11 bases at V and 4 bases at J, with 21 bases in the middle. The CDR3 runs to 15 residues. The germline V gene encodes CDR1 SEHNR and CDR2 FQNEAQ (reference sequence).

This chain links TRBV4-2 with TRBJ1-4, with 7 bases identical to TRBD1. The CDR3 loop spans 16 amino acids. Germline CDR1 is LGHNA and CDR2 is YNFKEQ. With 0 bases clipped from V and 8 bases from J, the junction kept 9 bases outside the gene matches. This CDR3 reads CASSQDLRRGREKLFF. The CDR3 DNA follows: TGTGCCAGCAGCCAAGATCTAAGGAGGGGGCGGGAAAAACTGTTTTTT.

This rearrangement joins TRBV2 to TRBJ1-1, with TRBD1 as a possible D gene (5 bases). Germline assignment: CDR1 SNHLY and CDR2 FYNNEI. The ends were cut back, 6 bases at V and 6 bases at J, with 17 bases in the middle. This CDR3 contains 14 residues. CDR3 protein: CASRGWEGRAEAFF. The CDR3 bases are TGTGCCAGCAGAGGATGGGAGGGGAGAGCTGAAGCTTTCTTT.